Sequencing of this T cell receptor beta chain was carried out in a study of early T cells in non-severe SARS-CoV-2 infection. Study details: Sequenced material consisted of bulk RNA (from unsorted whole blood), and chains were unpaired. The study, taken as a whole, reports: Reliance on VDJdb matching favored anti-spike CD8 responses; private and CD4 specificities were missed.

In its sample, this clonotype was seen many times. Antigen: not known. This CDR3 comprises 16 residues. J was trimmed by 0 bases and V by 5 bases; bases with no gene match: 3. From germline, CDR1 is SEHNR and CDR2 FQNEAQ (reference sequence). Individually, cDNA molecules had unique molecular identifiers attached to them. TCRdb itself ran the 5' RACE reads through MiXCR, one entry per CDR3 protein. The profile shows around 27,000 distinct CDR3 sequences, under 5% of them singletons. The chain has TRBV7-9 and TRBJ2-4; 11 nucleotides align to TRBD2. The sequencing sample was made of whole blood. This receptor was identified in an adult who was a healthcare worker with PCR-confirmed SARS-CoV-2 infection or an uninfected control (not recorded which). CDR3 protein: CASSRGTSGAKNIQYF. DNA of the CDR3: TGTGCCAGCAGCCGTGGGACTAGCGGAGCCAAAAACATTCAGTACTTC.